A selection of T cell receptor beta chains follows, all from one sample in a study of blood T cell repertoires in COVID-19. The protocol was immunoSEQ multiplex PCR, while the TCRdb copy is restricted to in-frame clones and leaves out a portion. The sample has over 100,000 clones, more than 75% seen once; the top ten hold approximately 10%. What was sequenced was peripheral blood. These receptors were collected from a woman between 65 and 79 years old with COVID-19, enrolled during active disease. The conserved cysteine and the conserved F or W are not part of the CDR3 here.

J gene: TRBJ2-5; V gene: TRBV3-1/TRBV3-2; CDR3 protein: ASSQDERLAPGEAQY
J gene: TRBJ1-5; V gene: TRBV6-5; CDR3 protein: ASSVRGNQPQH
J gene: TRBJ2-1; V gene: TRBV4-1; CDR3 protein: ASSQEGGGAPYNEQF
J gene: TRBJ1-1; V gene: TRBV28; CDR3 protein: ASRKGWKNTEAF
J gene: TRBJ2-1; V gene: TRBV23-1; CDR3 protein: ASSRRDRENEQF
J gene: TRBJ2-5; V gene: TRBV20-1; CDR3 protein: SASPRLEVYQETQY
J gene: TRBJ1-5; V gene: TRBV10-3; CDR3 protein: AIRDRVNQPQH
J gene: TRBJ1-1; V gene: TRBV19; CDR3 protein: ASTYRVNTEAF
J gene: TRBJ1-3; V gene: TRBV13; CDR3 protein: ASSSVGGPADTIY
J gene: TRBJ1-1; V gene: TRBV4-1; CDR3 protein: ASSQDHRNTEAF
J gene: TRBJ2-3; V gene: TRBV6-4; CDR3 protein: ASSEDSGRTQY
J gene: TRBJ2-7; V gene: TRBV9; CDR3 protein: ASSERETGYSYEQY
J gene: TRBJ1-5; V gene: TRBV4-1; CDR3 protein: ASSQVHDSNQPQH
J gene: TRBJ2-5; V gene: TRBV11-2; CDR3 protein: ASSLPSGDLETQY
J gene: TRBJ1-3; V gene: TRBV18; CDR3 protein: ASSPSLSGRPGNTIY
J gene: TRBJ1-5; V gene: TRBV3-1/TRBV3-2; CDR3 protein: ASSQSQGVVPQH
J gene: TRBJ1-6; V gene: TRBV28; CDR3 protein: ASSLRTGGISPLH
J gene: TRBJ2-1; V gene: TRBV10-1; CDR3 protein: ASPGGPERNEQF
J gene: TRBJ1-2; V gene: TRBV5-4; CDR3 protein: ASSPRQGNYGYT
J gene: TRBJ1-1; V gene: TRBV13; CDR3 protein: ASSETYLGGNTEAF
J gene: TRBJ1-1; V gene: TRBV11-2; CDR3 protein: ASSPRRGGGVNTEAF
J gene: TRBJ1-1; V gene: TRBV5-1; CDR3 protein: ASNPRGQSNTEAF
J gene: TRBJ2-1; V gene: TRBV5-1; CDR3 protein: ASSLASANEQF
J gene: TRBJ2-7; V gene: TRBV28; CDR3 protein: ASSLTPGQLRWGTSYEQY
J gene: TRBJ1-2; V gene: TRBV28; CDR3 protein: ASTVTWDRGNDGYT
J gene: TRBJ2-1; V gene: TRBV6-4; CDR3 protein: ASSDHRGLANNEQF
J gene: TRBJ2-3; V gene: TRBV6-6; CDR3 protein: ASSYSGTGTDTQY
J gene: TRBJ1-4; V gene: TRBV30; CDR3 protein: AWSDRANEKLF
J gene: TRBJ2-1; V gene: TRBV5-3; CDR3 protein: ARSYARLAGGPEDEQF
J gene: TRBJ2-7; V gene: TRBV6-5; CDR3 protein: ASSLAGGPYEQY
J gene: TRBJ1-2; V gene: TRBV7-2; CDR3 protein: ASSSLNKYGYT
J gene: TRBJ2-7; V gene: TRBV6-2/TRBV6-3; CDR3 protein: ASSTGYDYEQY
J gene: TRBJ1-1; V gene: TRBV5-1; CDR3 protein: ASSLLAGNEAF
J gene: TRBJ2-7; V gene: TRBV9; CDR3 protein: ASSVEGTEQYEQY
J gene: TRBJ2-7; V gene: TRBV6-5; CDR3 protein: ASCRQPYYEQY
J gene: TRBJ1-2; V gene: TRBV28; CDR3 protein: ASRVRDRGPLGYT
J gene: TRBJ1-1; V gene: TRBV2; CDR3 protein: ASNRGLRNTEAF